Only one count was recorded for the clone carrying this T cell receptor beta chain. This sample is part of a study of cytomegalovirus exposure and HLA in healthy donors. CDR1 is SGHVS, CDR2 FNYEAQ, per germline. Trimming took 1 base from V and 7 from J; bases not matched to a gene: 5. CDR3 length: 15 amino acids. PCR employed 60 Vbeta and 13 Jbeta primers. Here immunoSEQ multiplex PCR was the method, and the copy in TCRdb shows in-frame clones only, minus some. The table has about 130,000 clones, around 83% seen once. This TCR came from a girl aged 2 to 9 in good health and CMV-seronegative. Sequenced: PBMCs. V usage is TRBV7-6 and J usage is TRBJ2-2; 8 nucleotides line up with TRBD1. CDR3 region: CASSLVTTGDGELFF. CDR3 bases: TGTGCCAGCAGCTTAGTGACGACAGGGGACGGGGAGCTGTTTTTT.